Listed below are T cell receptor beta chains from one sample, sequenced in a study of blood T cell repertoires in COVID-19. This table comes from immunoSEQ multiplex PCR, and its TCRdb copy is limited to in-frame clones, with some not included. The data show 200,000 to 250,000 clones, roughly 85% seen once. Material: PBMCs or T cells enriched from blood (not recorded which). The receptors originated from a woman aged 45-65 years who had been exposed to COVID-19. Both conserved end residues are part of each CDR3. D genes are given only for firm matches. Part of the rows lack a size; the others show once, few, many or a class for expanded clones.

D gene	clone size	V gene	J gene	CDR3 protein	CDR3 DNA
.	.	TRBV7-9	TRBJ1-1	CASSLAGPVAEAFF	TGTGCCAGCAGCTTAGCGGGCCCTGTTGCCGAAGCTTTCTTT
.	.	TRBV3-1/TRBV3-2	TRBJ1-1	CASSQWGVEAFF	TGTGCCAGCAGCCAATGGGGGGTTGAAGCTTTCTTT
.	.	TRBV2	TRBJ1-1	CASSEVPMTEAFF	TGTGCCAGCAGTGAAGTTCCCATGACTGAAGCTTTCTTT
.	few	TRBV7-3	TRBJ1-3	CASSLDSSGNTIYF	TGTGCCAGCAGCTTAGACAGCTCTGGAAACACCATATATTTT
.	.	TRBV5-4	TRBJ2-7	CASSLFAGSYEQYF	TGTGCCAGCAGCTTGTTTGCGGGGAGCTACGAGCAGTACTTC
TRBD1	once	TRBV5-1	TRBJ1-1	CASSVTGVTEAFF	TGCGCCAGCAGCGTCACAGGGGTGACTGAAGCTTTCTTT
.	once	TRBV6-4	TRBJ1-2	CASSPAVDNYGYTF	TGTGCCAGCAGTCCCGCAGTTGATAACTATGGCTACACCTTC
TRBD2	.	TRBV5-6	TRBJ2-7	CASSPRPSGGAYEQYF	TGTGCCAGCAGCCCGCGACCTAGCGGGGGGGCGTACGAGCAGTACTTC
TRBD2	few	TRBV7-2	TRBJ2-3	CASSFAAGESDTQYF	TGTGCCAGCAGCTTCGCGGCGGGGGAGTCGGATACGCAGTATTTT
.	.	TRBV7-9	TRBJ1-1	CASSHDWNEAFF	TGTGCCAGCAGTCACGACTGGAATGAAGCTTTCTTT
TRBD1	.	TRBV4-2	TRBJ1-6	CASSQDRGTGASPLHF	TGTGCCAGCAGCCAAGATCGGGGGACAGGGGCCTCACCCCTCCACTTT
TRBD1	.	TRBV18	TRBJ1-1	CASSPRRPDRGNTEAFF	TGTGCCAGCTCACCCAGAAGGCCGGACAGGGGGAACACTGAAGCTTTCTTT
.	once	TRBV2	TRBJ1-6	CASRTRGTGNSPLHF	TGTGCCAGCAGGACCAGGGGAACGGGTAATTCACCCCTCCACTTT
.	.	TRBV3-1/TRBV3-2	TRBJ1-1	CASSWGGTTEAFF	TGTGCCAGCAGCTGGGGGGGAACAACTGAAGCTTTCTTT
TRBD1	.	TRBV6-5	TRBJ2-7	CATAPPTSGGEQYF	TGTGCCACTGCACCGCCTACCTCAGGGGGCGAGCAGTACTTC
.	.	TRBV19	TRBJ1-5	CASSIDRAGTQGSGWNQPQHF	TGTGCCAGTAGTATAGATCGAGCCGGGACTCAAGGATCGGGTTGGAATCAGCCCCAGCATTTT
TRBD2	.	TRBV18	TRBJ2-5	CASSPKATSGGMETQYF	TGTGCCAGCTCACCCAAAGCGACTAGCGGGGGAATGGAGACCCAGTACTTC
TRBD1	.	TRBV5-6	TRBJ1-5	CASSKDRKAQPQHF	TGTGCCAGCAGCAAGGACAGGAAAGCTCAGCCCCAGCATTTT
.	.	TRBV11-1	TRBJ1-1	CASSLYSGNTEAFF	TGTGCCAGCAGCTTATACTCAGGGAACACTGAAGCTTTCTTT
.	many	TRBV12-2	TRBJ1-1	CASRLSTCGNTEAFF	TGTGCAAGTCGCTTGAGCACCTGTGGGAACACTGAAGCTTTCTTT
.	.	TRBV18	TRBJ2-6	CASSPEQVSGANVLTF	TGTGCCAGCTCACCGGAACAGGTCTCTGGGGCCAACGTCCTGACTTTC
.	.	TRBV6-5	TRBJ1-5	CASLETNQPQHF	TGTGCCAGCCTAGAGACTAATCAGCCCCAGCATTTT